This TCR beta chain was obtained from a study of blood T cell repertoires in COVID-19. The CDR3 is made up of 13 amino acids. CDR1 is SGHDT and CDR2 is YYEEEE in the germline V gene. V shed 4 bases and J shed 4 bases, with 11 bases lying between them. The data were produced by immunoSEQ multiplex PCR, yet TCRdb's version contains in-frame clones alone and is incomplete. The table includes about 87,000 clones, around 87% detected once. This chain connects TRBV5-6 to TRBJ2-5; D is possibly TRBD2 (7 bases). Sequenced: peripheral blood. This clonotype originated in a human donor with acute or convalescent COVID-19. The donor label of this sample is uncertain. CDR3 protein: CASSQGRVETQYF. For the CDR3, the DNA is TGTGCCAGCAGCCAGGGGAGGGTAGAGACCCAGTACTTC.